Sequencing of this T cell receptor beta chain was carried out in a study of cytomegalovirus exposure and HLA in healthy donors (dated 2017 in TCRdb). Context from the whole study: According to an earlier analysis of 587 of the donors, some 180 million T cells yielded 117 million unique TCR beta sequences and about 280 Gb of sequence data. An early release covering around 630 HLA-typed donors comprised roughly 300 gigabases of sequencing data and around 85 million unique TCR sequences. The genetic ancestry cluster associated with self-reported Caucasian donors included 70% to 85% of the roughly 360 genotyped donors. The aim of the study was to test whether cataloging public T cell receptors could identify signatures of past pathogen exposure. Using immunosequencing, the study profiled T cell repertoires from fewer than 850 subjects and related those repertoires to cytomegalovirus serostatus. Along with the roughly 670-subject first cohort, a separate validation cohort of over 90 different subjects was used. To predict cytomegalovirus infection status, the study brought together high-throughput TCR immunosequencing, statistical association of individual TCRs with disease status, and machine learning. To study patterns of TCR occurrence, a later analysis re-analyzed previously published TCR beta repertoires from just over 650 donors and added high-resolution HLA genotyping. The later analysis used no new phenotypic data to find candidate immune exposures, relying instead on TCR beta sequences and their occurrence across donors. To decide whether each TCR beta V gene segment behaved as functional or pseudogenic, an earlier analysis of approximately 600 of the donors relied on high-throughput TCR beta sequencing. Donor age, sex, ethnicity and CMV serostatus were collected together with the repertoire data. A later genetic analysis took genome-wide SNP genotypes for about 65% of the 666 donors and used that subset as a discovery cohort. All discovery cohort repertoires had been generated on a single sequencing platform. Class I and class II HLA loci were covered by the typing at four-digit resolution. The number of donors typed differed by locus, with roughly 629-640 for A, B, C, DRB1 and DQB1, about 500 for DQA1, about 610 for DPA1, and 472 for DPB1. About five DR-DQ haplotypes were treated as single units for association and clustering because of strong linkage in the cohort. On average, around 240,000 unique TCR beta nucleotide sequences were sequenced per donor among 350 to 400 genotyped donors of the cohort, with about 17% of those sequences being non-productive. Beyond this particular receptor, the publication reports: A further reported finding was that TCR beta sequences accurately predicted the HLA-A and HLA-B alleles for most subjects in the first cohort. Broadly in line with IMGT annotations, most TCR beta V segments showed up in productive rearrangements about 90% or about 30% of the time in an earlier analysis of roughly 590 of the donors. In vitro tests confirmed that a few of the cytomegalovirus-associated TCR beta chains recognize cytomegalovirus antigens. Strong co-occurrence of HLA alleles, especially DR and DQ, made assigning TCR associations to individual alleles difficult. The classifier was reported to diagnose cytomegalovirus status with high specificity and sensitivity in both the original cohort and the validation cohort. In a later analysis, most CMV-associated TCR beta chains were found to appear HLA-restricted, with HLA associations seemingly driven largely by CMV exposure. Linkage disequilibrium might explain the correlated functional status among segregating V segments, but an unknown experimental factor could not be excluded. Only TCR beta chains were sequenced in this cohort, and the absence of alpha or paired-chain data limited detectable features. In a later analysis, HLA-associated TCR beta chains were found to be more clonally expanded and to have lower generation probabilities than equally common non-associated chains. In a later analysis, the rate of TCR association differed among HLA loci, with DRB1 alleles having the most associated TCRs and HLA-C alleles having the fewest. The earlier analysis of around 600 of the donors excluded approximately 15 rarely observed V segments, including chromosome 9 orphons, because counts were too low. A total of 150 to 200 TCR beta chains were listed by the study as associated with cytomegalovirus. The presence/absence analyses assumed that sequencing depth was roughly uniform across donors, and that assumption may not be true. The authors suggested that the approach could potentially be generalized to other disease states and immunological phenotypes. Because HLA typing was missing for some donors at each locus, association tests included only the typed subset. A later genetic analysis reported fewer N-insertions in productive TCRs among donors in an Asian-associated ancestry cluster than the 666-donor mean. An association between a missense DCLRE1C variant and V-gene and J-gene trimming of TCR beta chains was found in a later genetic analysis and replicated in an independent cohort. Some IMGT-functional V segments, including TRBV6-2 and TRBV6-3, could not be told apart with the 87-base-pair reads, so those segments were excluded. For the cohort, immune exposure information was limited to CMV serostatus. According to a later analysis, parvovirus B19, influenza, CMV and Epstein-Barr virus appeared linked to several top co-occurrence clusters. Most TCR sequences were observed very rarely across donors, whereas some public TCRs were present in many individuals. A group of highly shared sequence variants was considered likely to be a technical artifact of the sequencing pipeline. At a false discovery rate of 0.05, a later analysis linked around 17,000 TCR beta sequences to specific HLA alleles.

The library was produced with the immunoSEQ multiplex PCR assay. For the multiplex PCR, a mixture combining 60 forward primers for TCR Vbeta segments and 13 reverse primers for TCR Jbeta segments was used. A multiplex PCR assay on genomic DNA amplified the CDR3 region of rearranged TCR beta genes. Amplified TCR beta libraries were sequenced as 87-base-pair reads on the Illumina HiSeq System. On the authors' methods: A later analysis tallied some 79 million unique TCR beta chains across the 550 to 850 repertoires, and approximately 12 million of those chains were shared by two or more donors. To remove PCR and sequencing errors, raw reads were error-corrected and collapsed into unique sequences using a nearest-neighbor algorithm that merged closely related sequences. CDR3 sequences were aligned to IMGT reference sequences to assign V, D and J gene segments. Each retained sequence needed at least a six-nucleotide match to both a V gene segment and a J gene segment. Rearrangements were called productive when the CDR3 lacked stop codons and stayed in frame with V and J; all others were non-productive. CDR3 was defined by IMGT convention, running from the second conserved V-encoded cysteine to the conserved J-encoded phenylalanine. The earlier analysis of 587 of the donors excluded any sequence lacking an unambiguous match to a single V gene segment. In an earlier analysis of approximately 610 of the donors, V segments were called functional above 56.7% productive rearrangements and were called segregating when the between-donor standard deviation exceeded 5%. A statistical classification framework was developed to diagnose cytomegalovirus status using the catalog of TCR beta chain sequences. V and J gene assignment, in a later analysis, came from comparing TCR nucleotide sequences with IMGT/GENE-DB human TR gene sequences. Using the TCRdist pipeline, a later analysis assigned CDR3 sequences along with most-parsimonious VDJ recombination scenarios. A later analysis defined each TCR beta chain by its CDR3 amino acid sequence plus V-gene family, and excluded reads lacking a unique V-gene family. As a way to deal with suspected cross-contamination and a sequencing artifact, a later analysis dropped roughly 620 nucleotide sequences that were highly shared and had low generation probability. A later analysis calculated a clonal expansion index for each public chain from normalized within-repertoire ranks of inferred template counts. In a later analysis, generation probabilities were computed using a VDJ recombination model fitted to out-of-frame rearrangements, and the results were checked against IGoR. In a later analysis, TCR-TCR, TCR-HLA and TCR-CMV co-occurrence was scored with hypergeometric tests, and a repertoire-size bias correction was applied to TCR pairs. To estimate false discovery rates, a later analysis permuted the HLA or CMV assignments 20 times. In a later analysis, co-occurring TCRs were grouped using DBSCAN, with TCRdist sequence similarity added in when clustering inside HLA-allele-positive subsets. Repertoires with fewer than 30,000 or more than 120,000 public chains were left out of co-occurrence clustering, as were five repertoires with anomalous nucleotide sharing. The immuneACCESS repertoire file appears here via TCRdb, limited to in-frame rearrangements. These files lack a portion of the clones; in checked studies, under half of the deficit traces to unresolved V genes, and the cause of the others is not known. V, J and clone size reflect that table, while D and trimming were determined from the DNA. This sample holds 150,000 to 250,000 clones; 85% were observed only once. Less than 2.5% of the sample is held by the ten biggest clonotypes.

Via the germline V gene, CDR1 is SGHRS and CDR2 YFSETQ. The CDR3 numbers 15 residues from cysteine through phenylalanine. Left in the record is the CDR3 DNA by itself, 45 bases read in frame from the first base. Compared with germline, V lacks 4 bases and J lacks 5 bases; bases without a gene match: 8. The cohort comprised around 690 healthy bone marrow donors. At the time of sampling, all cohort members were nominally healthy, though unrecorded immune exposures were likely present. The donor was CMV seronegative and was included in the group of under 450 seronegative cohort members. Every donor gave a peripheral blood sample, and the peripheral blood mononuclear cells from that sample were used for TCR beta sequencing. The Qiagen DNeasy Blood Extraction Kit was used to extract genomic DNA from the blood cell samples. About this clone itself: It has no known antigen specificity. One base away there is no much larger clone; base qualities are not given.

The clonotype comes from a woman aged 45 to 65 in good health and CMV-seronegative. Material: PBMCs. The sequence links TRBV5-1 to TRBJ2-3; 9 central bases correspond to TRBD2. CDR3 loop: CASSPAAGGQDTQYF. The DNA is TGCGCCAGCAGCCCCGCCGCGGGAGGGCAAGATACGCAGTATTTT.